Following are 24 T cell receptor beta chains from one sample sequenced in a study of neurological immune-mediated disorders. TCRdb re-analysed the 5' RACE reads in MiXCR, keeping a single row per CDR3 protein. In the table there are tens of thousands of distinct CDR3 sequences, 4.5% to 7% of which are singletons. Source material: CD4+ T cells from blood. The source of these receptors is a woman younger than 30 with multiple sclerosis.

This clonotype was counted ten times or more. The chain joins TRBV5-1 to TRBJ1-1; TRBD1 might be the D (5 bases). With 0 bases removed from V and 0 bases from J, the gap between germline ends came to 15 bases. The germline gives CDR1 SGHRS, CDR2 YFSETQ. This CDR3 is 17 amino acids long. CDR3 coding DNA: TGCGCCAGCAGCTTGGTGCCCGGGGCCGACATGAACACTGAAGCTTTCTTT. Translation gives CASSLVPGADMNTEAFF.

This clonotype was counted at least ten times. The chain combines TRBV5-1 with TRBJ2-2; weak D call: TRBD2 (5 bases). This CDR3 is built from 16 residues. From germline, CDR1 is SGHRS and CDR2 YFSETQ. V lost 0 bases, J lost 4 bases, and 13 bases lay in between. As DNA, the CDR3 is TGCGCCAGCAGCTTGGCGGCTAGCATGGGCACCGGGGAGCTGTTTTTT. Translated, it gives CASSLAASMGTGELFF.

This clonotype was counted at least ten times. V usage is TRBV20-1 and J usage is TRBJ2-3; the D is unclear. The CDR3 loop spans 14 amino acids. Germline loops: CDR1 DFQATT, CDR2 SNEGSKA (reference sequence). V lost 2 bases, J lost 1 base, and 10 bases lay in between. This CDR3 is CSARRHEGTDTQYF. The CDR3 DNA follows: TGCAGTGCTAGACGTCACGAAGGCACAGATACGCAGTATTTT.

This clonotype was found many times. The gene calls are TRBV25-1 and TRBJ1-3; D perhaps matches TRBD1 (6 bases). This CDR3 has 15 residues. Trimming removed 4 bases from V and 2 bases from J, with 12 bases in between. Germline assignment: CDR1 MGHDK and CDR2 SYGVNS. CDR3 in DNA: TGTGCCAGCAGTGGTCCGACAGGTACTGGAAACACCATATATTTT. Translating it yields CASSGPTGTGNTIYF.

Ten or more counts support this clonotype. The chain joins TRBV10-3 to TRBJ2-1; D perhaps matches TRBD2 (6 bases). Per the germline V gene, CDR1 is ENHRY and CDR2 is SYGVKD. V lost 3 bases and J 6 bases, leaving 15 bases between the germline ends. CDR3 length equals 15 residues. CDR3 bases: TGTGCCATCAGTGAATTTTTCGGACTATCCAATGAGCAGTTCTTC. Its translation is CAISEFFGLSNEQFF.

This clonotype was found many times. This chain joins TRBV2 and TRBJ1-1, with a tentative D call TRBD1 (6 bases). V was shortened by 5 bases and J by 4 bases, with 17 bases between the two germline ends. CDR1 and CDR2 (germline): SNHLY, FYNNEI. The CDR3 consists of 15 residues. The DNA for the CDR3 is TGTGCCAGCAGTTCCGGGGGGGGCAGGGGCACTGAAGCTTTCTTT. Its protein product is CASSSGGGRGTEAFF.

There are a few counts of this clonotype. This chain uses TRBV5-4 with TRBJ2-1; TRBD2 matches at 8 bases. The germline gives CDR1 SGHNT, CDR2 YYREEE (reference sequence). V was clipped by 0 bases and J by 8 bases; unmatched bases: 4. This CDR3 spans 14 amino acids. Written as DNA, the CDR3 is TGTGCCAGCAGCTTGGGGAGCGGGAGCGATGAGCAGTTCTTC. Its translation: CASSLGSGSDEQFF.

As regards this clonotype: A single base separates this from a much larger clone, so it may be a read error. The CDR3 reads CSVDRDSNTEAFF. CDR3 sequence (DNA): TGCAGTGTTGACCGGGACAGTAACACTGAAGCTTTCTTT. The chain is built from TRBV20-1 and TRBJ1-1, with 7 bases identical to TRBD1. Germline V gene data show CDR1 as DFQATT and CDR2 as SNEGSKA (reference sequence). This CDR3 region has 13 residues. The V segment lost 7 bases and the J segment 2 bases; nucleotides outside the gene matches: 7.

This clonotype was counted at least ten times. The chain is built from TRBV3-1 and TRBJ1-1; TRBD1 aligns across 7 bases. This CDR3 spans 16 amino acids. The trim removed 3 bases at V and 9 bases at J, leaving 16 bases unmatched. Germline V gene lookup returns CDR1 LGHDT and CDR2 YNNKEL (reference sequence). The CDR3 coding sequence is TGTGCCAGCAGCCAGCCCCAGAAAAGGGGGCGCGGACAAGCTTTCTTT. Translated, it gives CASSQPQKRGRGQAFF. Full variable domain (missing parts from reference TRBV3-1 and TRBJ1-1): DTAVSQTPKYLVTQMGNDKSIKCEQNLGHDTMYWYKQDSKKFLKIMFSYNNKELIINETVPNRFSPKSPDKAHLNLHINSLELGDSAVYFCASSQPQKRGRGQAFFGQGTRLTVV.

This clonotype was counted at least ten times. The chain has TRBV5-1 and TRBJ2-1; no firm D call. The length of the CDR3 is 16 residues. Germline-derived CDR1 and CDR2 are SGHRS and YFSETQ. The V end lost 0 bases, the J end lost 12 bases, and 22 bases lay between the germline ends. The CDR3 coding sequence is TGCGCCAGCAGCTTGGCCGTGACTGGAAATGGAGACTGGCAGTTCTTC. Its translation: CASSLAVTGNGDWQFF. The whole variable domain, filled in from reference TRBV5-1 and TRBJ2-1, reads KAGVTQTPRYLIKTRGQQVTLSCSPISGHRSVSWYQQTPGQGLQFLFEYFSETQRNKGNFPGRFSGRQFSNSRSEMNVSTLELGDSALYLCASSLAVTGNGDWQFFGPGTRLTVL.

This chain connects TRBV20-1 to TRBJ1-2, with D possibly matching TRBD1 (5 bases). CDR1 is DFQATT, CDR2 SNEGSKA, per germline (reference sequence). V was shortened by 3 bases and J by 5 bases, with 19 bases between the two germline ends. CDR3 length: 15 residues. The CDR3 spells CSARGQAGVRYGYTF. CDR3 coding DNA: TGCAGTGCTAGGGGGCAGGCCGGAGTGAGATATGGCTACACCTTC.

V usage is TRBV7-2 and J usage is TRBJ1-5; TRBD1 agrees at 7 bases. V lost 0 bases, J lost 2 bases, and 1 base stayed unmatched. Germline values: CDR1 SGHTA, CDR2 FQGNSA. CDR3 length: 15 residues. CDR3 region: CASSLAGGGNQPQHF. The CDR3 region has the DNA TGTGCCAGCAGCTTAGCAGGGGGCGGCAATCAGCCCCAGCATTTT.

This clonotype was detected only a few times. The chain joins TRBV7-9 to TRBJ2-3; maybe TRBD1 (6 bases). Germline V CDR1 and CDR2: SEHNR, FQNEAQ (reference sequence). This CDR3 comprises 12 residues. V was pared by 6 bases and J by 6 bases, with 10 bases between. CDR3: CASSTGSDTQYF. The CDR3 nucleotides read TGTGCCAGCAGTACAGGGTCCGATACGCAGTATTTT.

This clonotype was recorded at least ten times. This rearrangement joins TRBV5-1 to TRBJ1-2; D is unresolved. This CDR3 comprises 14 residues. The germline gives CDR1 SGHRS, CDR2 YFSETQ. V gave up 4 bases and J gave up 1 base, with 11 bases separating them. CDR3 DNA sequence: TGCGCCAGCAGCCAGCTCGGAGTTAACTATGGCTACACCTTC. This encodes CASSQLGVNYGYTF.

This clonotype appeared many times. This chain links TRBV6-5 with TRBJ1-2, with TRBD1 matching 7 bases. This CDR3 has 15 amino acids. Trimming at V came to 0 bases and at J to 3 bases, leaving 4 bases not matched to a gene. Germline lookup yields CDR1 MNHEY and CDR2 SVGAGI. The CDR3 reads CASSYSGTEYYGYTF. Written as DNA, the CDR3 is TGTGCCAGCAGTTACTCGGGGACAGAATACTATGGCTACACCTTC.

This clonotype was detected many times. V usage is TRBV19 and J usage is TRBJ1-2, with 7 bases lining up with TRBD1. Germline CDR1 reads LNHDA; CDR2 reads SQIVND (reference sequence). With V trimmed by 5 bases and J by 0 bases, 12 bases remained unmatched. The CDR3 is made up of 17 amino acids. CDR3 region: CASSLRTGGTANYGYTF. CDR3 bases: TGTGCCAGTAGTCTCCGGACAGGTGGAACAGCTAACTATGGCTACACCTTC.

This clonotype was detected ten times or more. The chain is built from TRBV5-1 and TRBJ2-2; D might be TRBD1 (6 bases). Trimming removed 7 bases from V and 4 bases from J, with 11 bases in between. The CDR3 extends over 13 amino acids. In germline, CDR1 is SGHRS, CDR2 YFSETQ. The CDR3 DNA is TGCGCCAGCGGGGCACAGGGCACCGGGGAGCTGTTTTTT. Protein product: CASGAQGTGELFF.

Ten or more counts support this clonotype. The rearrangement uses TRBV5-1 and TRBJ1-1; no definite D call. Trimming stripped 4 bases from V and 4 bases from J, with 11 bases between. From germline, CDR1 is SGHRS and CDR2 YFSETQ. The CDR3 is 13 residues long. CDR3 nucleotides: TGCGCCAGCAGCATCAATTTGGGCACTGAAGCTTTCTTT. Its translation is CASSINLGTEAFF.

This clonotype came up many times. The V call is TRBV20-1, the J call TRBJ2-3; D possibly corresponds to TRBD1 (6 bases). Between the trimmed V and J ends, which lost 6 bases and 4 bases, there was a span of 8 bases. Germline loops: CDR1 DFQATT, CDR2 SNEGSKA (reference sequence). The CDR3 has 11 amino acids. The CDR3 DNA reads TGCAGTGCCGGACAGCCAGATACGCAGTATTTT. Its protein is CSAGQPDTQYF.

This clonotype was seen at least ten times. V usage is TRBV20-1 and J usage is TRBJ2-3; D unresolved. With 3 bases removed from V and 6 bases from J, the gap between germline ends came to 22 bases. This CDR3 is built from 16 residues. Germline V gene lookup returns CDR1 DFQATT and CDR2 SNEGSKA (reference sequence). This CDR3 reads CSASSPIGLMGDTQYF. DNA of the CDR3: TGCAGTGCTAGTTCCCCTATAGGGCTGATGGGGGATACGCAGTATTTT.

This clonotype has at least ten counts. The chain employs TRBV7-9 and TRBJ2-3; 7 bases are a match to TRBD2. The length of the CDR3 is 15 residues. Unmatched junction bases numbered 6, after V lost 4 bases and J lost 2 bases. Germline lookup yields CDR1 SEHNR and CDR2 FQNEAQ (reference sequence). The CDR3: CASSSRRDYTDTQYF. For the CDR3, the DNA is TGTGCCAGCAGCTCGCGCAGGGACTACACAGATACGCAGTATTTT.

CDR3 loop: CASSLEWDNEQFF. The DNA of the CDR3 is TGTGCCAGCAGCTTAGAATGGGACAATGAGCAGTTCTTC. This sequence joins TRBV7-2 and TRBJ2-1; D call uncertain. The germline V and J ends were trimmed by 1 base and 5 bases, with 6 bases remaining between them. The CDR3 loop spans 13 amino acids. Germline lookup yields CDR1 SGHTA and CDR2 FQGNSA.

This clonotype was counted a single time. The chain employs TRBV19 and TRBJ2-2, with 10 bases matching TRBD1. CDR1 and CDR2 from the germline V gene are LNHDA and SQIVND (reference sequence). J was trimmed by 6 bases and V by 2 bases; bases with no gene match: 9. CDR3 size: 17 residues. The CDR3 coding sequence is TGTGCCAGTAGTATACGGACAGGGGGAACTAATCCCGGGGAGCTGTTTTTT. Protein: CASSIRTGGTNPGELFF.

This clonotype has just a few counts. The chain combines TRBV29-1 with TRBJ1-1; D is uncertain. The CDR3 length is 11 residues. Germline CDR1 and CDR2: SQVTM and ANQGSEA. V shed 4 bases and J shed 7 bases, with 10 bases lying between them. The CDR3 region has the DNA TGCAGCGTTGGGCGGGCGGGTGAAGCTTTCTTT. This encodes CSVGRAGEAFF.